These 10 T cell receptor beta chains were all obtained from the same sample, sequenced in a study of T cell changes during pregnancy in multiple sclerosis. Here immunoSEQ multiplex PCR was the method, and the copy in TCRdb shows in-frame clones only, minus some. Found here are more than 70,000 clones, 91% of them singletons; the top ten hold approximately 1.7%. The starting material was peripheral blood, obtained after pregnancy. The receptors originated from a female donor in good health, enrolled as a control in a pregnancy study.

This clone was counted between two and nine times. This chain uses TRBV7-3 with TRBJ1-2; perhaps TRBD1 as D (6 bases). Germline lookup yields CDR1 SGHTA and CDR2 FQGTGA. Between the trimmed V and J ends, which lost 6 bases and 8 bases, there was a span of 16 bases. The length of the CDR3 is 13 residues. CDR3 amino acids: CASSSGQFRGYTF. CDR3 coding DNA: TGTGCCAGCAGTTCCGGACAGTTTCGAGGCTACACCTTC.

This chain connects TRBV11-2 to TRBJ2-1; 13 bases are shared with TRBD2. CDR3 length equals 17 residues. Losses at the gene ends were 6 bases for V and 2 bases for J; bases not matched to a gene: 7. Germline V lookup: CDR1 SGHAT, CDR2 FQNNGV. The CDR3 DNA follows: TGTGCCAGCAGACCGACTAGCGGGGGGTCCCCCTACAATGAGCAGTTCTTC. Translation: CASRPTSGGSPYNEQFF.

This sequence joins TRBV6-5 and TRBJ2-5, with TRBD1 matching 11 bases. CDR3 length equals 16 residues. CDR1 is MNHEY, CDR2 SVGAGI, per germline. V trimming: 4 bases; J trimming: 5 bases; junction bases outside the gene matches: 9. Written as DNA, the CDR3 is TGTGCCAGCAGTTCCGGGGGGACAGGGGGGTCGGAGACCCAGTACTTC. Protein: CASSSGGTGGSETQYF.

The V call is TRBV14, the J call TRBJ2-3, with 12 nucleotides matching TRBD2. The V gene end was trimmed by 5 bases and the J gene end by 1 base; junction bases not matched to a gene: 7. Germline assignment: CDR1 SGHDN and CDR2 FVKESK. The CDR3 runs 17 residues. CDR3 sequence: CASSYGLAGPRTDTQYF. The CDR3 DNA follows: TGTGCCAGCAGCTACGGACTAGCGGGGCCCCGCACAGATACGCAGTATTTT.

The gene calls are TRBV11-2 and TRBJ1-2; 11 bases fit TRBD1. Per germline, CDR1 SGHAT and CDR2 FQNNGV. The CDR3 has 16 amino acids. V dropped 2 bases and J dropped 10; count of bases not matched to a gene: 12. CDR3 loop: CASSLHLVPGQGDYTF. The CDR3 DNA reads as TGTGCCAGCAGCTTACACCTAGTCCCGGGACAGGGGGACTACACCTTC.

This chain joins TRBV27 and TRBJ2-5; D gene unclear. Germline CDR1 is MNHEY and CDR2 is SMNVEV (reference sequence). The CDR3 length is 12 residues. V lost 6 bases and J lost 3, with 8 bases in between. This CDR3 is CASREREETQYF. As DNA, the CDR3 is TGTGCCAGCAGAGAACGGGAAGAGACCCAGTACTTC.

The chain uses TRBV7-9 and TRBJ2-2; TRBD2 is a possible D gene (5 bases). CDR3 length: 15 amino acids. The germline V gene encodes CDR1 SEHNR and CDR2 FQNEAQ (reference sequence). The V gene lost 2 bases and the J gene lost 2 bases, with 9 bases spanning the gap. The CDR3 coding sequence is TGTGCCAGCAGCTTACCCCGGGGAAACACCGGGGAGCTGTTTTTT. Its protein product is CASSLPRGNTGELFF. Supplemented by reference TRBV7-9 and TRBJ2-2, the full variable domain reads DTGVSQNPRHKITKRGQNVTFRCDPISEHNRLYWYRQTLGQGPEFLTYFQNEAQLEKSRLLSDRFSAERPKGSFSTLEIQRTEQGDSAMYLCASSLPRGNTGELFFGEGSRLTVL.

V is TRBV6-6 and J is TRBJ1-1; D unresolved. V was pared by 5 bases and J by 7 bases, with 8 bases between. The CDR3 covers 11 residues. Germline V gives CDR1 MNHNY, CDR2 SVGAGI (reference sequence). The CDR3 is CASSPGVEAFF. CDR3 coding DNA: TGTGCCAGCAGTCCGGGAGTTGAAGCTTTCTTT.

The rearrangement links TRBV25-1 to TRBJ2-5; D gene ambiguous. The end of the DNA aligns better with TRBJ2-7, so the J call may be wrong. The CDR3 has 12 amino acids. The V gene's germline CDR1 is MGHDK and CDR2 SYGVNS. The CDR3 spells CASSESSYEQYF. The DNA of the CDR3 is TGTGCCAGCAGTGAGTCGTCCTACGAGCAGTACTTC.

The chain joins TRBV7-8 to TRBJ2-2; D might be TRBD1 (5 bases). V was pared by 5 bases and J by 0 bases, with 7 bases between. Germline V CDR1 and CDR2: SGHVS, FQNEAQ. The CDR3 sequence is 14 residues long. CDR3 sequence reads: CASSLRANTGELFF. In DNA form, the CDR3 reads TGTGCCAGCAGCCTCAGGGCGAACACCGGGGAGCTGTTTTTT.